The subject of this entry is one TCR beta chain. What it recognizes is unknown. Trimming took 4 bases from V and 0 from J; bases not matched to a gene: 4. This CDR3 comprises 16 residues. CDR1 SGHTA and CDR2 FQGNSA come from the germline V gene. TCRdb passed the reads through MiXCR, listing each CDR3 protein once. The repertoire holds hundreds of thousands of distinct CDR3 sequences, with 25% to 30% as singletons. The record originates from a study of T cell repertoires in cytomegalovirus infection. Whole-study context: It can be stated that public TCR beta signatures indicated CMV infection as well as a matching HLA type.

Study results and caveats: The response measured ex vivo was dominated by TCR beta clonotypes (HLA-C-restricted and CMV-specific).

Sequences were derived from cultured PBMCs, sampled from culture after CMV antigen stimulation. This sequence joins TRBV7-2 and TRBJ1-3; 9 bases map to TRBD1. The receptor comes from a human donor in good health (CMV status not recorded). Some clones in this sample may be carry-over from other donors' samples. CDR3 residues: CASSSQGAISGNTIYF. The CDR3 DNA sequence: TGTGCCAGCAGCTCACAGGGGGCTATCTCTGGAAACACCATATATTTT.